These 23 T cell receptor beta chains originate from one sample sequenced in a study of blood T cell repertoires in COVID-19. Sequencing used immunoSEQ multiplex PCR; TCRdb keeps in-frame clones, though not all of them. The sample includes 35,000 to 40,000 clones, approximately 90% seen only once; the top ten take roughly 7.2%. The source material was peripheral blood. These receptors were taken from a human donor in a cohort sampled during active COVID-19.

J is TRBJ2-5 and V is TRBV4-2; 11 nucleotides line up with TRBD2. With V trimmed by 4 bases and J by 2 bases, 12 bases remained unmatched. This CDR3 contains 18 residues. CDR1 is LGHNA and CDR2 is YNFKEQ in the germline V gene. The CDR3 DNA follows: TGTGCCAGCAGCCTAGGTTGGCTAGCGGGAGGAGGGCAAGAGACCCAGTACTTC. It yields the protein CASSLGWLAGGGQETQYF.

V gene TRBV6-5 combines with J gene TRBJ1-1, with 10 positions matching TRBD1. The CDR3 runs 14 residues. The J segment lost 4 bases and the V segment lost 6 bases, leaving 5 bases of the junction unmatched. In germline, CDR1 is MNHEY, CDR2 SVGAGI. The CDR3 sequence is CASRPGQGFTEAFF. As DNA, the CDR3 is TGTGCCAGCAGGCCGGGACAGGGGTTCACTGAAGCTTTCTTT.

This clone was found once. In DNA form, the CDR3 reads TGTGCCAGCACCCAAGGGGGGGTAAATACGCAGTATTTT. Translating it yields CASTQGGVNTQYF. This chain joins TRBV28 and TRBJ2-3; D is perhaps TRBD2 (7 bases). The CDR3 sequence is 13 residues long. Germline V gene sequence: CDR1 MDHEN, CDR2 SYDVKM. Trimming took 7 bases from V and 7 from J, leaving 15 bases between them.

The chain couples TRBV7-9 to TRBJ2-7; 7 bases map to TRBD2. J lost 1 base, V lost 10 bases, and 19 bases had no gene match. The CDR3 sequence is 17 residues long. The germline V gene encodes CDR1 SEHNR and CDR2 FQNEAQ (reference sequence). In DNA form, the CDR3 reads TGTGCCACCTCACCAACTAGGGCGGGAGAGGGGTCCTACGAGCAGTACTTC. Protein: CATSPTRAGEGSYEQYF.

This chain uses TRBV19 with TRBJ2-2; 12 nucleotides line up with TRBD2. Per germline, CDR1 LNHDA and CDR2 SQIVND (reference sequence). CDR3 length: 17 residues. V dropped 7 bases and J dropped 0; count of bases not matched to a gene: 6. CDR3 nucleotide sequence: TGTGCCAGTACCAATACTAGCGGGAGGACGAACACCGGGGAGCTGTTTTTT. Translation gives CASTNTSGRTNTGELFF.

The chain is built from TRBV27 and TRBJ1-1; TRBD1 matches 7 bases. Germline CDR1 is MNHEY and CDR2 is SMNVEV (reference sequence). This CDR3 region has 17 residues. The V and J ends lost 1 base and 1 base, in that order; junction bases with no gene match: 9. The CDR3 region has the DNA TGTGCCAGCAGTTTATATAAAGGGACAGCCCCGAACACTGAAGCTTTCTTT. Protein sequence: CASSLYKGTAPNTEAFF.

The V and J genes are TRBV18 and TRBJ2-5, with 12 bases fitting TRBD1. Germline loops: CDR1 KGHSH, CDR2 LQKENI. Trimming cost V 5 bases and J 1 base; bases outside gene matches: 2. CDR3 length: 15 amino acids. CDR3 in amino acids: CASSSGQGAQETQYF. CDR3 bases: TGTGCCAGCTCATCGGGACAGGGGGCCCAAGAGACCCAGTACTTC.

V is TRBV18 and J is TRBJ1-1; D call uncertain. Germline V gives CDR1 KGHSH, CDR2 LQKENI. CDR3 size: 13 residues. V shed 0 bases and J shed 5 bases, with 7 bases lying between them. Written as DNA, the CDR3 is TGTGCCAGCTCACCACCAATCCCAACTGAAGCTTTCTTT. Its translation is CASSPPIPTEAFF.

V is TRBV9 and J is TRBJ2-3; D might be TRBD2 (6 bases). V lost 4 bases to trimming and J lost 4 bases, with 13 bases between them. Germline V gives CDR1 SGDLS, CDR2 YYNGEE. This CDR3 is built from 14 residues. DNA of the CDR3: TGTGCCAGCAGCACCCGACTAGTCGCAGATACGCAGTATTTT. This codes for CASSTRLVADTQYF. The variable domain in full, with the rest retrieved from reference TRBV9 and TRBJ2-3, is DSGVTQTPKHLITATGQRVTLRCSPRSGDLSVYWYQQSLDQGLQFLIQYYNGEERAKGNILERFSAQQFPDLHSELNLSSLELGDSALYFCASSTRLVADTQYFGPGTRLTVL.

This chain joins TRBV9 and TRBJ2-5; possibly TRBD1 for D (6 bases). The CDR3 consists of 14 residues. Germline CDR1 reads SGDLS; CDR2 reads YYNGEE. Deletions cut 4 bases from V and 2 bases from J, with 12 bases between. CDR3 sequence: CASSPGAAQETQYF. The CDR3 coding sequence is TGTGCCAGCAGCCCAGGGGCAGCTCAAGAGACCCAGTACTTC.

V gene TRBV14 combines with J gene TRBJ2-3, with TRBD2 as a possible D gene (6 bases). Trimming took 1 base from V and 2 from J, leaving 10 bases between them. CDR3 size: 15 residues. Germline lookup yields CDR1 SGHDN and CDR2 FVKESK. DNA for the CDR3: TGTGCCAGCAGCCAAGTATCGGGACTCACAGATACGCAGTATTTT. It translates to CASSQVSGLTDTQYF.

The chain uses TRBV10-3 and TRBJ2-3, with 8 bases fitting TRBD1. Looked up from germline, CDR1 is ENHRY and CDR2 is SYGVKD. J lost 3 bases, V lost 3 bases, and 5 bases had no gene match. This CDR3 has 15 amino acids. The CDR3 is CAISDGQGGTDTQYF. Here the CDR3 DNA reads TGTGCCATCAGTGATGGACAGGGAGGTACAGATACGCAGTATTTT.

This chain connects TRBV20-1 to TRBJ1-1; D remains unclear. Germline-derived CDR1 and CDR2 are DFQATT and SNEGSKA (reference sequence). CDR3 length: 11 residues. V was trimmed by 6 bases and J by 3 bases, leaving 8 bases between them. The CDR3 is CSAQKHTEAFF. The CDR3 nucleotides are TGCAGTGCGCAGAAACACACTGAAGCTTTCTTT.

V gene TRBV4-3 combines with J gene TRBJ1-6; the match to TRBD1 covers 7 bases. The CDR3 loop spans 16 amino acids. Trimming took 4 bases from V and 4 from J; bases not matched to a gene: 7. The germline gives CDR1 LGHNA, CDR2 YSLEER. CDR3 sequence (DNA): TGCGCCAGCAGCCCAGCCAGGGGGGAGTATAATTCACCCCTCCACTTT. It codes for CASSPARGEYNSPLHF.

This clone was found a few times. The chain employs TRBV7-3 and TRBJ1-1, with TRBD1 matching 11 bases. CDR1 and CDR2 from the germline V gene are SGHTA and FQGTGA. V was clipped by 3 bases and J by 7 bases; unmatched bases: 1. The CDR3 contains 13 residues. The CDR3 coding sequence is TGTGCCAGCAGCTTGGACAGGGGGCTTGAAGCTTTCTTT. This encodes CASSLDRGLEAFF.

This rearrangement joins TRBV11-1 to TRBJ2-7; D possibly corresponds to TRBD2 (6 bases). The CDR3 covers 16 residues. V lost 1 base and J 3 bases, leaving 16 bases between the germline ends. CDR1 is SGHAT, CDR2 FQDESV, per germline (reference sequence). The CDR3 nucleotides read TGTGCCAGCAGCTTAGAAACCCCCCCGGGGGACTACGAGCAGTACTTC. Its translation is CASSLETPPGDYEQYF.

The chain carries TRBV28 and TRBJ2-1; 8 bases are shared with TRBD2. This CDR3 spans 16 amino acids. Germline CDR1 is MDHEN and CDR2 is SYDVKM. V was clipped by 7 bases and J by 4 bases; unmatched bases: 12. DNA for the CDR3: TGTGCCAGCACCTCCTCCGGGACTAGGGGTTACAATGAGCAGTTCTTC. It encodes CASTSSGTRGYNEQFF.

This chain uses TRBV6-5 with TRBJ1-1; D is perhaps TRBD1 (5 bases). The CDR3 contains 13 residues. The germline V and J ends were trimmed by 6 bases and 6 bases, with 14 bases remaining between them. Germline CDR1 reads MNHEY; CDR2 reads SVGAGI. The CDR3 here is CASRMLWGPEAFF. The CDR3 coding sequence is TGTGCCAGCAGGATGCTGTGGGGCCCTGAAGCTTTCTTT.

CDR3 coding DNA: TGTGCCAGCGGGGACAGAGAGACGATGAACACTGAAGCTTTCTTT. Translation gives CASGDRETMNTEAFF. This chain links TRBV2 with TRBJ1-1, with TRBD1 matching 7 bases. The CDR3 sequence is 15 residues long. Germline V gene data show CDR1 as SNHLY and CDR2 as FYNNEI. Trimming took 8 bases from V and 0 from J; bases not matched to a gene: 9.

This chain's CDR3 is CASSPLERENTGELFF. For the CDR3, the DNA is TGTGCCAGCTCACCCCTGGAGCGGGAGAACACCGGGGAGCTGTTTTTT. The chain combines TRBV18 with TRBJ2-2; TRBD2 matches 7 bases. The CDR3 extends over 16 amino acids. Germline assignment: CDR1 KGHSH and CDR2 LQKENI. The J segment lost 1 base and the V segment lost 3 bases, leaving 5 bases of the junction unmatched.

The sample holds one count of this clone. J is TRBJ1-6 and V is TRBV2; 10 nucleotides line up with TRBD1. The CDR3 runs to 15 residues. The junction had 8 bases not matched to a gene; V was cut back by 6 bases and J by 9 bases. Germline V gene sequence: CDR1 SNHLY, CDR2 FYNNEI. CDR3 loop: CASRSGTGVFSPLHF. The CDR3 DNA sequence: TGTGCCAGCAGGTCCGGGACAGGGGTTTTTTCACCCCTCCACTTT.

The J gene is TRBJ2-7, the V gene TRBV2, with TRBD2 matching 7 bases. Per germline, CDR1 SNHLY and CDR2 FYNNEI. CDR3 length equals 11 residues. Trimming cost V 8 bases and J 3 bases; bases outside gene matches: 1. The CDR3 protein is CASGGDYEQYF. The CDR3 nucleotides read TGTGCCAGCGGGGGGGACTACGAGCAGTACTTC.

V and J are TRBV3-1 (or the pseudogene TRBV3-2) and TRBJ1-6, with 8 bases matching TRBD1. With 3 bases clipped from V and 7 bases from J, the junction kept 11 bases outside the gene matches. This CDR3 spans 17 amino acids. Germline V CDR1 and CDR2: LGHDT, YNNKEL (reference sequence). The CDR3 DNA follows: TGTGCCAGCAGCCATCCCCTCCACAGGGGGGGGAATTCACCCCTCCACTTT. It yields the protein CASSHPLHRGGNSPLHF.